The 25 T cell receptor beta chains in this list originate from one sample, sequenced in a study of blood T cell repertoires in COVID-19. The protocol was immunoSEQ multiplex PCR, while the TCRdb copy is restricted to in-frame clones and leaves out a portion. The data show 60,000 to 75,000 clones, roughly 80% seen once. The sequenced sample was peripheral blood. The receptors derive from a woman between 50 and 59 years old with acute or convalescent COVID-19.

The genes are TRBV5-1 and TRBJ2-1; TRBD2 matches at 9 bases. The CDR3 has 15 residues. V lost 3 bases, J lost 4 bases, and 5 bases stayed unmatched. CDR1 is SGHRS and CDR2 is YFSETQ in the germline V gene. CDR3 region: CASSYGTSSYNEQFF. The CDR3 DNA follows: TGCGCCAGCAGCTACGGGACTAGCAGTTACAATGAGCAGTTCTTC.

The V gene is TRBV6-5, the J gene TRBJ2-7; TRBD2 aligns across 9 bases. This CDR3 is built from 15 residues. CDR1 is MNHEY, CDR2 SVGAGI, per germline. Germline trimming cut 5 bases from V and 1 base from J; bases unmatched to any gene: 6. In DNA form, the CDR3 reads TGTGCCAGCAGTAGTTCTCTAGCGGGGTCCTACGAGCAGTACTTC. Its translation: CASSSSLAGSYEQYF.

CDR3 residues: CASSPTGLAGPNEQFF. DNA of the CDR3: TGTGCCAGCAGCCCCACGGGACTAGCGGGGCCCAATGAGCAGTTCTTC. This chain links TRBV9 with TRBJ2-1; 13 positions match TRBD2. The germline gives CDR1 SGDLS, CDR2 YYNGEE. The CDR3 runs to 16 residues. V dropped 4 bases and J dropped 6; count of bases not matched to a gene: 7.

V and J are TRBV11-2 and TRBJ1-5, with a tentative D call TRBD1 (5 bases). V shed 5 bases and J shed 5 bases, with 13 bases lying between them. CDR1 and CDR2 from the germline V gene are SGHAT and FQNNGV. The CDR3 spans 14 residues. CDR3 region: CASSLSGGDQPQHF. The CDR3 coding sequence is TGTGCCAGCAGCCTCTCCGGGGGGGATCAGCCCCAGCATTTT.

This sequence joins TRBV19 and TRBJ1-4, with D possibly TRBD1 on 6 matching bases. CDR1 and CDR2 (germline): LNHDA, SQIVND (reference sequence). CDR3 length: 13 amino acids. The ends were cut back, 6 bases at V and 3 bases at J, with 8 bases in the middle. CDR3 in amino acids: CASRDRSNEKLFF. Here the CDR3 DNA reads TGTGCCAGTAGAGACAGGTCTAATGAAAAACTGTTTTTT.

The rearrangement links TRBV4-3 to TRBJ2-1, with 7 bases aligning to TRBD2. The CDR3 is made up of 18 amino acids. Unmatched junction bases numbered 23, after V lost 0 bases and J lost 15 bases. Germline V gene lookup returns CDR1 LGHNA and CDR2 YSLEER. CDR3: CASSQDSRASGIGCGWFF. Here the CDR3 DNA reads TGCGCCAGCAGCCAAGATAGTAGGGCTAGCGGAATCGGGTGCGGTTGGTTCTTC.

This rearrangement joins TRBV18 to TRBJ1-6; no definite D call. V was cut by 4 bases and J by 7 bases, with 8 bases left in between. In germline, CDR1 is KGHSH, CDR2 LQKENI. This CDR3 spans 13 amino acids. The CDR3 protein is CASSREENSPLHF. For the CDR3, the DNA is TGTGCCAGCTCACGAGAGGAGAATTCACCCCTCCACTTT.

V usage is TRBV6-2 or TRBV6-3 and J usage is TRBJ2-2; TRBD2 matches 13 bases. Germline lookup yields CDR1 MNHEY and CDR2 SVGEGT. V shed 0 bases, J shed 8 bases, and the junction held 6 bases outside the gene matches. There are 17 residues in the CDR3. The CDR3 loop is CASSYSTPGLAGGELFF. In DNA, the CDR3 is TGTGCCAGCAGTTACTCGACTCCGGGACTAGCGGGAGGGGAGCTGTTTTTT.

On this clone: Other DNA sequences in this specimen translate into the identical CDR3. The rearrangement links TRBV4-1 to TRBJ1-1, with D tentatively TRBD1 (6 bases). Germline CDR1 reads MGHRA; CDR2 reads YSYEKL. There are 16 residues in the CDR3. The ends were cut back, 1 base at V and 1 base at J, with 13 bases in the middle. CDR3 sequence: CASSQAPGQGNTEAFF. In nucleotides, the CDR3 is TGCGCCAGCAGCCAAGCCCCGGGACAAGGGAACACTGAAGCTTTCTTT.

This clone was counted ten times or more. The chain carries TRBV9 and TRBJ2-1, with D possibly matching TRBD1 (6 bases). The CDR3 has 15 residues. From germline, CDR1 is SGDLS and CDR2 YYNGEE. V was shortened by 0 bases and J by 3 bases, with 10 bases between the two germline ends. CDR3 sequence (DNA): TGTGCCAGCAGCGTAGGTACAGGGAACTACAATGAGCAGTTCTTC. It yields the protein CASSVGTGNYNEQFF.

This chain uses TRBV5-1 with TRBJ1-2; 8 bases line up with TRBD1. Trimming cost V 3 bases and J 0 bases; bases outside gene matches: 16. The V gene's germline CDR1 is SGHRS and CDR2 YFSETQ. This CDR3 is built from 19 residues. The CDR3, as DNA: TGCGCCAGCAGCTCGGCTCGCTGGACAGGGTTATCGACTAACTATGGCTACACCTTC. Its translation is CASSSARWTGLSTNYGYTF.

This sequence joins TRBV30 and TRBJ2-7, with D perhaps TRBD2 (6 bases). Germline lookup yields CDR1 GTSNPN and CDR2 SVGIG (reference sequence). The CDR3 has 12 residues. V lost 3 bases and J 3 bases, leaving 9 bases between the germline ends. CDR3 in amino acids: CAWRGGSYEQYF. Here the CDR3 DNA reads TGTGCCTGGAGGGGGGGTAGCTACGAGCAGTACTTC.

This chain connects TRBV28 to TRBJ1-1; D unclear. Trimming cost V 6 bases and J 1 base, with 27 bases left between them. Germline values: CDR1 MDHEN, CDR2 SYDVKM. The CDR3 sequence is 19 residues long. In nucleotides, the CDR3 is TGTGCCAGCAGGGGAGAGTCTTTGGCCCTACTGTCCGGGAACACTGAAGCTTTCTTT. Translation gives CASRGESLALLSGNTEAFF.

The chain uses TRBV7-2 and TRBJ2-3; 7 bases fit TRBD2. Per the germline V gene, CDR1 is SGHTA and CDR2 is FQGNSA. This CDR3 has 14 residues. Trimming took 1 base from V and 3 from J; bases not matched to a gene: 1. The CDR3 nucleotides read TGTGCCAGCAGCTTAGTCGGGGGGACAGATACGCAGTATTTT. Translation: CASSLVGGTDTQYF.

This chain uses TRBV6-2 or TRBV6-3 with TRBJ2-3; 7 bases agree with TRBD2. Per germline, CDR1 MNHEY and CDR2 SVGEGT. J was trimmed by 7 bases and V by 6 bases; bases with no gene match: 10. The CDR3 totals 14 residues. The CDR3 DNA sequence: TGTGCCAGCAGCCGAAAGGGACTATTTAATACGCAGTATTTT. It encodes CASSRKGLFNTQYF.

The V and J genes are TRBV5-4 and TRBJ2-6, with D possibly being TRBD2 (5 bases). V lost 3 bases, J lost 0 bases, and 10 bases lay in between. Germline lookup yields CDR1 SGHNT and CDR2 YYREEE (reference sequence). This CDR3 contains 16 residues. The CDR3 loop reads CASSSGRDSGANVLTF. The CDR3 coding sequence is TGTGCCAGCAGCTCCGGACGGGACTCTGGGGCCAACGTCCTGACTTTC.

V is TRBV12-5 and J is TRBJ2-7; D may be TRBD2 (5 bases). V was shortened by 0 bases and J by 3 bases, with 15 bases between the two germline ends. The CDR3 is made up of 16 amino acids. Germline V lookup: CDR1 LGHNT, CDR2 FRNRAP. The CDR3 sequence: CASGLVFEGLLYEQYF. In DNA form, the CDR3 reads TGTGCTAGTGGTTTGGTATTTGAGGGCCTGCTCTACGAGCAGTACTTC.

This chain uses TRBV6-1 with TRBJ1-2, with D possibly TRBD1 on 6 matching bases. CDR1 and CDR2 (germline): MNHNS, SASEGT. Between the trimmed V and J ends, which lost 2 bases and 4 bases, there was a span of 23 bases. The CDR3 is 18 residues long. The DNA of the CDR3 is TGTGCCAGCAGTGAAACCCGCATGGCCGGGACACGGAGCTATGGCTACACCTTC. The encoded protein is CASSETRMAGTRSYGYTF.

The chain is built from TRBV30 and TRBJ2-5, with a possible D match to TRBD2 (6 bases). The germline V and J ends were trimmed by 5 bases and 9 bases, with 22 bases remaining between them. The CDR3 is 14 residues long. Germline CDR1 GTSNPN, CDR2 SVGIG (reference sequence). CDR3 amino acids: CAWGGSRLGNAQYF. CDR3 nucleotide sequence: TGTGCCTGGGGAGGGTCACGACTAGGAAATGCCCAGTACTTC.

The genes are TRBV19 and TRBJ1-4; TRBD1 aligns across 7 bases. From germline, CDR1 is LNHDA and CDR2 SQIVND (reference sequence). This CDR3 has 15 amino acids. V dropped 4 bases and J dropped 0; count of bases not matched to a gene: 2. CDR3 nucleotides: TGTGCCAGTAGTACCGGGACAGCAACTAATGAAAAACTGTTTTTT. It is translated as CASSTGTATNEKLFF.

J is TRBJ2-1 and V is TRBV5-1; 8 bases are a match to TRBD1. This CDR3 comprises 14 residues. Germline V gives CDR1 SGHRS, CDR2 YFSETQ. Trimming removed 1 base from V and 8 bases from J; junction bases left unmatched: 5. CDR3 protein: CASSLRQGADEQFF. CDR3 bases: TGCGCCAGCAGCTTGCGGCAGGGGGCAGATGAGCAGTTCTTC.

This clone was seen more than once but under ten times. This chain links TRBV7-2 with TRBJ1-1; D uncertain. Trimming took 1 base from V and 2 from J, leaving 8 bases between them. From germline, CDR1 is SGHTA and CDR2 FQGNSA. The CDR3 spans 14 residues. The CDR3 sequence: CASSLERSNTEAFF. The CDR3 region has the DNA TGTGCCAGCAGCTTAGAGCGCAGCAACACTGAAGCTTTCTTT.

This chain uses TRBV6-2 or TRBV6-3 with TRBJ2-1, with TRBD2 identical over 9 bases. Trimming removed 2 bases from V and 7 bases from J; junction bases left unmatched: 3. The CDR3 sequence is 14 residues long. Germline V lookup: CDR1 MNHEY, CDR2 SVGEGT. In DNA, the CDR3 is TGTGCCAGCAGTTACCTCCTAGCGGGAAATGAGCAGTTCTTC. Protein: CASSYLLAGNEQFF.

The chain links TRBV29-1 to TRBJ1-1, with D possibly matching TRBD1 (5 bases). V lost 3 bases and J lost 11, with 16 bases in between. Per the germline V gene, CDR1 is SQVTM and CDR2 is ANQGSEA. This CDR3 contains 12 residues. Here the CDR3 DNA reads TGCAGCGTTGAGTACGGGGGTGGTGAGGCTTTCTTT. It yields the protein CSVEYGGGEAFF.

The rearrangement links TRBV4-3 to TRBJ1-5; the match to TRBD1 covers 8 bases. Unmatched junction bases numbered 1, after V lost 3 bases and J lost 3 bases. CDR1 and CDR2 (germline): LGHNA, YSLEER. This CDR3 contains 14 residues. The DNA for the CDR3 is TGCGCCAGCAGCCAGACAGGGGACAATCAGCCCCAGCATTTT. Protein product: CASSQTGDNQPQHF.